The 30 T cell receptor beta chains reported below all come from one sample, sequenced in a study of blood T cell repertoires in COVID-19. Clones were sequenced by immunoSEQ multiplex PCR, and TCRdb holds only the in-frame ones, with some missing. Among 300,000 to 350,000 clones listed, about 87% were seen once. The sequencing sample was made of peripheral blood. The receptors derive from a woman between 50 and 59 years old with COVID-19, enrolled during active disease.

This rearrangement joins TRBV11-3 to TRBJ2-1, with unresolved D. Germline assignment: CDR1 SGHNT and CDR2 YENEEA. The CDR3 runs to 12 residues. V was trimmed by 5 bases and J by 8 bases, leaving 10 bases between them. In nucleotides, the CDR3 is TGTGCCAGCAGCCCTAATAACCATGAGCAGTTCTTC. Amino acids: CASSPNNHEQFF.

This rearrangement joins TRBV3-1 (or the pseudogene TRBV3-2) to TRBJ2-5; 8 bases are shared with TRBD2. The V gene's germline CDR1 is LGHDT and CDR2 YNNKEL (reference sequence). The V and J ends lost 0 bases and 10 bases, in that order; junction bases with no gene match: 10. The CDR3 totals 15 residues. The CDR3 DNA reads TGTGCCAGCAGCCAAGATCGGGGACTAGTCGGGCGCCAGTACTTC. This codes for CASSQDRGLVGRQYF.

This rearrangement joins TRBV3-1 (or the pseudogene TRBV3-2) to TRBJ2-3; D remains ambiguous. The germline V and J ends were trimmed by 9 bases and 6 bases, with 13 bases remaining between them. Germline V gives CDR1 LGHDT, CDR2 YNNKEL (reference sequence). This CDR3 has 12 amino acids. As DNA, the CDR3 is TGTGCCAGTAAAAACCCCGGTGATACGCAGTATTTT. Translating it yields CASKNPGDTQYF.

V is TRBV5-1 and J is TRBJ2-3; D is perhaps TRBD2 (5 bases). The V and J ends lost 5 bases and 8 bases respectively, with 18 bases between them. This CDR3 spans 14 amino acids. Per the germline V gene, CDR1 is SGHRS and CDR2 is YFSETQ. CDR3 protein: CASREVGEGVTQYF. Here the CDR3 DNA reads TGCGCCAGCAGAGAGGTGGGAGAGGGAGTTACGCAGTATTTT.

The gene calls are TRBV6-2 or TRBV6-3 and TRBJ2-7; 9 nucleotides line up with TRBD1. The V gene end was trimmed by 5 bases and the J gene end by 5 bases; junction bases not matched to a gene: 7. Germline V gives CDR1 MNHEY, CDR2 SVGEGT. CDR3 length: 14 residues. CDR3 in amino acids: CASSRGGTGNEQYF. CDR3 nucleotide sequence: TGTGCCAGCAGTCGGGGCGGGACAGGGAACGAGCAGTACTTC.

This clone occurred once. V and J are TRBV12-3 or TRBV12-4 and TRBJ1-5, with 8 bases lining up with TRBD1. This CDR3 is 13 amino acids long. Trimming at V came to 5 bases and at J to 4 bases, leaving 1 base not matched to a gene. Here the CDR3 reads CASSRTGNQPQHF. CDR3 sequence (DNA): TGTGCCAGCAGTCGGACAGGGAATCAGCCCCAGCATTTT.

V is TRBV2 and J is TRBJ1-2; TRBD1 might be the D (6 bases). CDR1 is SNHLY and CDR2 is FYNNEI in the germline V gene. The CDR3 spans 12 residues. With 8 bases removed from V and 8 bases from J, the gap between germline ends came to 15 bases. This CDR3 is CASEGEWEGYTF. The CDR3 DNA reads TGTGCCAGCGAGGGGGAGTGGGAGGGCTACACCTTC.

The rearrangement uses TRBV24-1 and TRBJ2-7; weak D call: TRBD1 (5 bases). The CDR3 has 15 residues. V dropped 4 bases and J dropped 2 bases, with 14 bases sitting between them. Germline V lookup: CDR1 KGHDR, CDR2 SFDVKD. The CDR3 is CATSDRRQPAYEQYF. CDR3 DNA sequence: TGTGCCACCAGTGACCGTCGACAGCCCGCCTACGAGCAGTACTTC.

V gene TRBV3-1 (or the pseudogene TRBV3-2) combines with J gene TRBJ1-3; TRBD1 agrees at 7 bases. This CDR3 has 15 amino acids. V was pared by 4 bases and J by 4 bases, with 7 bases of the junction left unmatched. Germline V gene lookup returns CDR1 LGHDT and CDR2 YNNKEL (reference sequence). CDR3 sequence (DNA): TGTGCCAGCAGCCGACAGGGATTTAAGGGAAACACCATATATTTT. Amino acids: CASSRQGFKGNTIYF.

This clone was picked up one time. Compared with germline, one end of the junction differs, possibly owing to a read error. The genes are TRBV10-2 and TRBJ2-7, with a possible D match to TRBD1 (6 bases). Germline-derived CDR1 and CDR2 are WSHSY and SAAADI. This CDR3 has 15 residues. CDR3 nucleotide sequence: TGCGCCAGCAGTGAACGGACAGTCAAATCCCCTCCCCCGTTTTTC. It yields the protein CASSERTVKSPPPFF.

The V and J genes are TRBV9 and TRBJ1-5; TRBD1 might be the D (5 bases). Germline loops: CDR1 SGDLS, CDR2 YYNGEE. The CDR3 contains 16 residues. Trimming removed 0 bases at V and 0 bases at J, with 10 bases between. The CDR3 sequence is CASSVGRGDSNQPQHF. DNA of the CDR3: TGTGCCAGCAGCGTAGGGCGGGGGGATAGCAATCAGCCCCAGCATTTT.

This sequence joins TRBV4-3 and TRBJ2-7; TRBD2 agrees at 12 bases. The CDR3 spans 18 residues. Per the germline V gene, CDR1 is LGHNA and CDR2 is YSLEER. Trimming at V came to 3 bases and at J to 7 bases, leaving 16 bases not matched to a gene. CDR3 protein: CASSHRSSLAGGAWEQYF. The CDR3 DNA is TGCGCCAGCAGCCACCGAAGTTCACTAGCGGGAGGTGCGTGGGAGCAGTACTTC.

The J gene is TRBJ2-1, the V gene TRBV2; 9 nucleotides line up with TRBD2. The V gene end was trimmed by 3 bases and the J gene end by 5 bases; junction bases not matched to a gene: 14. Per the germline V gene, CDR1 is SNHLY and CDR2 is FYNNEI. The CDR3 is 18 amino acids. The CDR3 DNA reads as TGTGCCAGCAGTGAGACGCCCCCTCTGACTAGCGGTAACAATGAGCAGTTCTTC. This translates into CASSETPPLTSGNNEQFF.

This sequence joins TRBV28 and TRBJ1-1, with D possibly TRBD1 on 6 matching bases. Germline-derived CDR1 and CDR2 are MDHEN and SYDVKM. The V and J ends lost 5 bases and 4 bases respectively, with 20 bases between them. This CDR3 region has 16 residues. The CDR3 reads CASSAIPGGGSTEAFF. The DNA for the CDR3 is TGTGCCAGCAGTGCCATACCTGGGGGCGGGAGCACTGAAGCTTTCTTT.

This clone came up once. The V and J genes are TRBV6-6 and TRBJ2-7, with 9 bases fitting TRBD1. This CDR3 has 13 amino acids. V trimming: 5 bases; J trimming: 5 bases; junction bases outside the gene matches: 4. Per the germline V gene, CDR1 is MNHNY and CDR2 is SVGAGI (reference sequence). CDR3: CASSTGGVDEQYF. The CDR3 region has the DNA TGTGCCAGCAGTACAGGGGGCGTCGACGAGCAGTACTTC.

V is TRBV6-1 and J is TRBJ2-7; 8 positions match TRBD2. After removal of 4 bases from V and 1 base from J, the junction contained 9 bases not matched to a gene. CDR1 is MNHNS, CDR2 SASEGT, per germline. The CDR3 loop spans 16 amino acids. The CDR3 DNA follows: TGTGCCAGCAGTGCCGTACGAAGCGGGAGTTCCTACGAGCAGTACTTC. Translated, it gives CASSAVRSGSSYEQYF.

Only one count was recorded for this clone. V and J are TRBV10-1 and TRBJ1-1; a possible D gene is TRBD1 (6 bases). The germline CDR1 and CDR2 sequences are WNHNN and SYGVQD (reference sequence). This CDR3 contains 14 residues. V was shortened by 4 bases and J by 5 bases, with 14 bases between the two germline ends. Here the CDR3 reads CASSVTGFGTEAFF. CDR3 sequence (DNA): TGCGCCAGCAGTGTCACAGGGTTCGGGACTGAAGCTTTCTTT.

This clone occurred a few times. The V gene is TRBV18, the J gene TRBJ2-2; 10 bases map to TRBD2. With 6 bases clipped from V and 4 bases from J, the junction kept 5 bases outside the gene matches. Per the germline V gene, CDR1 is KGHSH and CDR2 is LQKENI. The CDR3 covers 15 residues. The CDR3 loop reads CASSTGLAITGELFF. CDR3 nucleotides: TGTGCCAGCTCCACGGGACTAGCGATCACCGGGGAGCTGTTTTTT.

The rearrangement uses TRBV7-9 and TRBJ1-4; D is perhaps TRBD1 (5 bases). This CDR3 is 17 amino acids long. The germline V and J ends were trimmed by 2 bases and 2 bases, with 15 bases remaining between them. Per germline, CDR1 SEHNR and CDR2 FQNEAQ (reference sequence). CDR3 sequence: CASSLFTGVVTNEKLFF. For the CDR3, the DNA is TGTGCCAGCAGCTTATTTACAGGAGTCGTCACTAATGAAAAACTGTTTTTT.

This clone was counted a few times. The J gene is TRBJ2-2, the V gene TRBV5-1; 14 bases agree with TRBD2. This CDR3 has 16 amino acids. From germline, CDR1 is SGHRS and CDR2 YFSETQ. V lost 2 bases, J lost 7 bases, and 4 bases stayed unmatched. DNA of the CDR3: TGCGCCAGCAGCTTCGCCGGGACTAGCGGGGGCGGGGAGCTGTTTTTT. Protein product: CASSFAGTSGGGELFF.

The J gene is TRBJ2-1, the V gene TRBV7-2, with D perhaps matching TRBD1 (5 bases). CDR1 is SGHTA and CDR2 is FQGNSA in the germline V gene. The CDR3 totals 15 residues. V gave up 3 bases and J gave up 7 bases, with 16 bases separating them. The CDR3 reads CASSFRRQIGNEQFF. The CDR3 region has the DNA TGTGCCAGCAGCTTTCGGAGACAGATAGGAAATGAGCAGTTCTTC.

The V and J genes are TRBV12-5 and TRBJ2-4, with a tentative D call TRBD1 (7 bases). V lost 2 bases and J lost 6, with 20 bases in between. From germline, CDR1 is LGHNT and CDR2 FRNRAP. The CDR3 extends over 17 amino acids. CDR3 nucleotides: TGTGCTAGTGGTTTGTATCAAGGTGGAGGGGGCCGAAACATTCAGTACTTC. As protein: CASGLYQGGGGRNIQYF. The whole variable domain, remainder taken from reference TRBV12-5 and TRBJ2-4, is DARVTQTPRHKVTEMGQEVTMRCQPILGHNTVFWYRQTMMQGLELLAYFRNRAPLDDSGMPKDRFSAEMPDATLATLKIQPSEPRDSAVYFCASGLYQGGGGRNIQYFGAGTRLSVL.

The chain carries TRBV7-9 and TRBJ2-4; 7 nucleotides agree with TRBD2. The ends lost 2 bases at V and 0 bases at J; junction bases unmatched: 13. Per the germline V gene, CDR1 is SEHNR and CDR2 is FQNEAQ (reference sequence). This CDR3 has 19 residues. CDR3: CASSLMDGGRSIAKNIQYF. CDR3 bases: TGTGCCAGCAGCTTAATGGACGGGGGGAGATCCATAGCCAAAAACATTCAGTACTTC. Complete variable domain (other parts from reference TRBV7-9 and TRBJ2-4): DTGVSQNPRHKITKRGQNVTFRCDPISEHNRLYWYRQTLGQGPEFLTYFQNEAQLEKSRLLSDRFSAERPKGSFSTLEIQRTEQGDSAMYLCASSLMDGGRSIAKNIQYFGAGTRLSVL.

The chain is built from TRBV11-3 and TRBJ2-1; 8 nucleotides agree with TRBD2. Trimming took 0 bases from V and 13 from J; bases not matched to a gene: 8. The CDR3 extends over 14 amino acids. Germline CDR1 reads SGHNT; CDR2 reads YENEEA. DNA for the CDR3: TGTGCCAGCAGCTTAGATCAAAGCGGGAGATCTCAGTTCTTC. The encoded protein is CASSLDQSGRSQFF.

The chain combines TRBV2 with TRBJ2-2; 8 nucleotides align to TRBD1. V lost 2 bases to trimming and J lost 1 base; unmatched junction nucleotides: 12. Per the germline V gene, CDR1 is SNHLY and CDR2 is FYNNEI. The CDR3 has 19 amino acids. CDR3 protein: CASSEFLQGGPKNTGELFF. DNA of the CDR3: TGTGCCAGCAGTGAATTTCTACAGGGGGGACCGAAGAACACCGGGGAGCTGTTTTTT.

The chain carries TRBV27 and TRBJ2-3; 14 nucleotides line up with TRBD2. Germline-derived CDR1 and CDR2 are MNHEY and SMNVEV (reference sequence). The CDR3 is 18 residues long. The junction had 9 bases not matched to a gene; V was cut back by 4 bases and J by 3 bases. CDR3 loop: CASSSFGLAGGGTDTQYF. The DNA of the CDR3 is TGTGCCAGCAGTTCCTTTGGACTAGCGGGAGGCGGGACAGATACGCAGTATTTT.

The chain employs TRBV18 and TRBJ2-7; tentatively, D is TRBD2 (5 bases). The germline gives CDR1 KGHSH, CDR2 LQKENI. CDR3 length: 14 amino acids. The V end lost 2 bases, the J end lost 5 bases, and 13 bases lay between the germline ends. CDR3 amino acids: CASSPVLGGDEQYF. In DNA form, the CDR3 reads TGTGCCAGCTCACCAGTCCTTGGAGGCGACGAGCAGTACTTC.

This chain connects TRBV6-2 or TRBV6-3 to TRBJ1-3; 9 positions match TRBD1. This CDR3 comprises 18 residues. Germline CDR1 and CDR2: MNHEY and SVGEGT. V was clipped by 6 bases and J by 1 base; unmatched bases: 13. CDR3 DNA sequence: TGTGCCAGCAGCCGCCGAACCGGGACAGGGCGGTCTGGAAACACCATATATTTT. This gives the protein CASSRRTGTGRSGNTIYF.

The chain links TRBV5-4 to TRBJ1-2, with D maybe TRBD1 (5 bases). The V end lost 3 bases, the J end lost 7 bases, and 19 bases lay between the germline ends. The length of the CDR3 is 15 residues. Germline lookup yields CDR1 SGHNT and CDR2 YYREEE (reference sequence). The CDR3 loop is CASSWSRERSSGYTF. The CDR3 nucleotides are TGTGCCAGCAGCTGGTCCAGGGAACGGTCTTCTGGCTACACCTTC.

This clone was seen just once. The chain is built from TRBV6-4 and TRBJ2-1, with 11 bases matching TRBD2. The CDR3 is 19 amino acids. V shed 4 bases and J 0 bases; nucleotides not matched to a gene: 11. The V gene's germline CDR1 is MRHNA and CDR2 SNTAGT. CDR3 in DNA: TGTGCCAGCAGTGCCCCACTAGCGGGAGAATTTATCTCCTACAATGAGCAGTTCTTC. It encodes CASSAPLAGEFISYNEQFF.